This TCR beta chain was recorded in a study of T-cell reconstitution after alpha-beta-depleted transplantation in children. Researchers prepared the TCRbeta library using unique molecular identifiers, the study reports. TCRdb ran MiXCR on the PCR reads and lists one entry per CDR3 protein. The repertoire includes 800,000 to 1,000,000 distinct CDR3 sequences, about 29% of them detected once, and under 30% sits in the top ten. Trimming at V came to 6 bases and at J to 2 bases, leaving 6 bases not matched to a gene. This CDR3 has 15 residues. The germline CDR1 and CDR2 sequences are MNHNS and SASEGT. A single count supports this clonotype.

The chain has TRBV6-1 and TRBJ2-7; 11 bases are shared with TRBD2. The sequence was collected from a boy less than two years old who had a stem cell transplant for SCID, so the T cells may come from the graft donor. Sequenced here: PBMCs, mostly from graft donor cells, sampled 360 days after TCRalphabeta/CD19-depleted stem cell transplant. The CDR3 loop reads CASRRLAGRTYEQYF. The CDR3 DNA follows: TGTGCCAGCAGGCGACTAGCGGGGCGAACCTACGAGCAGTACTTC.